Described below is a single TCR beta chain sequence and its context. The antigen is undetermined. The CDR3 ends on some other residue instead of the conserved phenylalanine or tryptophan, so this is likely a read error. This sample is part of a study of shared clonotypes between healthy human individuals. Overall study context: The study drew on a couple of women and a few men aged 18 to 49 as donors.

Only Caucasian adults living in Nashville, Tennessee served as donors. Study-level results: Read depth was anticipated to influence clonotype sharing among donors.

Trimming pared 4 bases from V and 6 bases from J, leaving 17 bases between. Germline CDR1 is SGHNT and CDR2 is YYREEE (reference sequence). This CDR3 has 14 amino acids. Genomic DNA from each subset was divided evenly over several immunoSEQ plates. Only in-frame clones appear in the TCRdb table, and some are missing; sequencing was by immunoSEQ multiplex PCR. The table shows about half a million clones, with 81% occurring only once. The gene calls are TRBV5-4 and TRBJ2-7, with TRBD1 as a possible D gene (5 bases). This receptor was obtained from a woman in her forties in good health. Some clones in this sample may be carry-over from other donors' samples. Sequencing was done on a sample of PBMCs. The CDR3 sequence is CASSPGRAVGEQYL. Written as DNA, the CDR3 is TGTGCCAGCAGCCCAGGCAGGGCGGTCGGCGAGCAGTACCTC.